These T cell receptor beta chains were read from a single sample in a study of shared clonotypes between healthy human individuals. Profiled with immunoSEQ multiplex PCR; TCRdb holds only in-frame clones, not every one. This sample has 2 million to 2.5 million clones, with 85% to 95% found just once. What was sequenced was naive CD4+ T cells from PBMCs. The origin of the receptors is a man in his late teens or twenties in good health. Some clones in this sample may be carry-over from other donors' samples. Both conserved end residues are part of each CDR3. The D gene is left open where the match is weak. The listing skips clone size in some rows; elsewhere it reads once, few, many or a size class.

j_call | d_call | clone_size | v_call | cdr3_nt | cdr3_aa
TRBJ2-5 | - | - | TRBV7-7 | TGTGCCAGCAGCTTATTGGGGGAGACCCAGTACTTC | CASSLLGETQYF
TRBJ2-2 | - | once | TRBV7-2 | TGTGCCAGCAGCTTAAAGCAACTGAACACCGGGGAGCTGTTTTTT | CASSLKQLNTGELFF
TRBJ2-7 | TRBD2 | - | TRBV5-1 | TGCGCCAGCAGCTCTTTTGGGGGATCTAGCGGGAGGGTCTACGAGCAGTACTTC | CASSSFGGSSGRVYEQYF
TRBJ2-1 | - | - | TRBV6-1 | TGTGCCAGCAGTGAAGACTCCCTACCCTACAATGAGCAGTTCTTC | CASSEDSLPYNEQFF
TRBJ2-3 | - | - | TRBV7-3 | TGTGCCAGCAGCCAGCCCCCTGGCGGAAGCACAGATACGCAGTATTTT | CASSQPPGGSTDTQYF
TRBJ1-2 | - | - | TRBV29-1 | TGCAGCGTAAGCTCCGGAACTAACTATGGCTACACCTTC | CSVSSGTNYGYTF
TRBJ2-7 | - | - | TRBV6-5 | TGTGCCAGCAGACTCGGCAGGTTCAACGGAGAGTACTTC | CASRLGRFNGEYF
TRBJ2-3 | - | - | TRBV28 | TGTGCCAGCAGCCCCCGGGGCACAGATACGCAGTATTTT | CASSPRGTDTQYF
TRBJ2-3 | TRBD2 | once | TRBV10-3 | TGTGCCATCAGTGAGGGGCTAGCGGGTAGCACAGATACGCAGTATTTT | CAISEGLAGSTDTQYF
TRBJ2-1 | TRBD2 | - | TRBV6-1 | TGTGCCAGCAGTGCCAGGACTAGCGCAAACAATGAGCAGTTCTTC | CASSARTSANNEQFF
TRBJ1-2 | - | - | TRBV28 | TGTGCCAGCAGTTCCACGTCCCTTTGGAGAGGCTACACCTTC | CASSSTSLWRGYTF
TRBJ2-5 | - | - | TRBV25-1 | TGTGCCAGCAGTGAAGGGGGCGCAGGGGAGACCCAGTACTTC | CASSEGGAGETQYF
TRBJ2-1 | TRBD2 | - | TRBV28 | TGTGCCAGCAGTTTCCCCCTAGCGGGAGGGGTTGAGCAGTTCTTC | CASSFPLAGGVEQFF
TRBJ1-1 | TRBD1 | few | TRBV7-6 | TGTGCCAGCAGCTCCCCCAGGGGGCAGGGTGAAGCTTTCTTT | CASSSPRGQGEAFF
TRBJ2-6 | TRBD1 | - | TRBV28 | TGTGCCAGCCGAGGGAGAGGCCGGGACAGGGAATCTGGGGCCAACGTCCTGACTTTC | CASRGRGRDRESGANVLTF
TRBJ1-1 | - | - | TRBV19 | TGTGCCAGCTCTTGGGGGAACACTGAAGCTTTCTTT | CASSWGNTEAFF
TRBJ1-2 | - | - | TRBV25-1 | TGTGCCAGCAGTACTCGCTCCTCGAACTATGGCTACACCTTC | CASSTRSSNYGYTF
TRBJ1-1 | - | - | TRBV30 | TGTGCCTGGAGTGTACCCTTCCGGGGAAAGAACACTGAAGCTTTCTTT | CAWSVPFRGKNTEAFF
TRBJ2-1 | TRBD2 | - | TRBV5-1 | TGCGCCAGCAGCTTACCTAGCGGGATGGTCGGGAATGAGCAGTTCTTC | CASSLPSGMVGNEQFF
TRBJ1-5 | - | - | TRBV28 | TGTGCCAGCAACGTGTATAGCAATCAGCCCCAGCATTTT | CASNVYSNQPQHF
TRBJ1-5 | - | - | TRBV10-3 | TGTGCCATCAGTATCGAAGTAGGAAGCAATCAGCCCCAGCATTTT | CAISIEVGSNQPQHF
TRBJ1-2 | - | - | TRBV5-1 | TGCGCCAGCAGACCGGACGGAGGTCCGGGTTATGGCTACACCTTC | CASRPDGGPGYGYTF
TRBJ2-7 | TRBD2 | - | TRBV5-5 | TGTGCCAGCAGCAACGTGGGGACTACGTCCGCACAGCAGTACTTC | CASSNVGTTSAQQYF
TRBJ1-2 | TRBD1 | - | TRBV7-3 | TGTGCCAGCAGCTTAAATCCGGGACAGGGTGCTGGCTACACCTTC | CASSLNPGQGAGYTF
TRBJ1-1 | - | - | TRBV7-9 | TGTGCCAGCAGCTTAACAGGAGGTAACACTGAAGCTTTCTTT | CASSLTGGNTEAFF
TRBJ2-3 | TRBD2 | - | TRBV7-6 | TGTGCCAGCAGCTTAGGGTCTAGCGGGAGTAGAGATACGCAGTATTTT | CASSLGSSGSRDTQYF
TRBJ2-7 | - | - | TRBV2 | TGTGCCAGCAAACGGGAGCTCTACGAGCAGTACTTC | CASKRELYEQYF
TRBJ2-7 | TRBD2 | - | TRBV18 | TGTGCCAGCTCGCAAGGACTAGCGGGAGCCGTTTACGAGCAGTACTTC | CASSQGLAGAVYEQYF
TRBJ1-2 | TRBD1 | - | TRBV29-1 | TGCAGCGTTTCGACAGGGGGAGGCTACACCTTC | CSVSTGGGYTF
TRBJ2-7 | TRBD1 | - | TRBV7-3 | TGTGCCAGCAGTCGAGACAGGGGGGAGCCCTACGAGCAGTACTTC | CASSRDRGEPYEQYF
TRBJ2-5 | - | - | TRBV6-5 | TGTGCCAGCAGCCAGGGCCAAGAGACCCAGTACTTC | CASSQGQETQYF
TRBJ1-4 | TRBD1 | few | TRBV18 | TGTGCCAGCTCAACAGGGGCAACTAATGAAAAACTGTTTTTT | CASSTGATNEKLFF
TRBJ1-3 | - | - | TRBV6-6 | TGTGCCAGCACTACTATCGGAAACACCATATATTTT | CASTTIGNTIYF
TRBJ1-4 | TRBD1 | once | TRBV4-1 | TGCGCCAGCAGCCAAGAAGGACAGGGGGGAACTAATGAAAAACTGTTTTTT | CASSQEGQGGTNEKLFF
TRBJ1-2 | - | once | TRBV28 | TGTGCCAGCAGTTTTGGCAGGGGCTATGGCTACACCTTC | CASSFGRGYGYTF
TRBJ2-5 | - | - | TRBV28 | TGTGCCAGCAGTACCTCACAGGGCCCTAGGGGGGAGACCCAGTACTTC | CASSTSQGPRGETQYF
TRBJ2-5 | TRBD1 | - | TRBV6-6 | TGTGCCAGCACCCGGACAGGGGAAGAGACCCAGTACTTC | CASTRTGEETQYF
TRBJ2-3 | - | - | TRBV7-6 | TGTGCCAGCAGCTTGGCCCCTGGCAGGGATACGCAGTATTTT | CASSLAPGRDTQYF
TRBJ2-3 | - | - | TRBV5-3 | TGTGCCGGGAACACAGATACGCAGTATTTT | CAGNTDTQYF
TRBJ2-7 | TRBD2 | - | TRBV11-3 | TGTGCCAGCAGCCCGGGAGGGACCCGCGACGAGCAGTACTTC | CASSPGGTRDEQYF
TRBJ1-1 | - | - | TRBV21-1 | TGTGCCAGCAGCAGCTCCTCCTGGAACACTGAAGCTTTCTTT | CASSSSSWNTEAFF
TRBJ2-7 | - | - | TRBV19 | TGTGCCAGTAGTATAGCGGCAGGGGTTGGCTACGAGCAGTACTTC | CASSIAAGVGYEQYF
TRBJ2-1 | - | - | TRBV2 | TGTGCCAGCCGGTTTGGCGGACAGACCTACAATGAGCAGTTCTTC | CASRFGGQTYNEQFF
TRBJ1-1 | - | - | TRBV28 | TGTGCCAGCAGTTTAATTTCACTGAACACTGAAGCTTTCTTT | CASSLISLNTEAFF
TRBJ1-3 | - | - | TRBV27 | TGTGCCAGCAGTCCCCGGCCTGGCTCTGGAAACACCATATATTTT | CASSPRPGSGNTIYF
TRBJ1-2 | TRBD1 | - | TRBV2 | TGTGCCAGCAGTGAAGGGACAGGGGGTGGCTACACCTTC | CASSEGTGGGYTF
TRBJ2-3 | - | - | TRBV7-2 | TGTGCCAGCAGCTTTTTGGCCTTAGCGACAGATACGCAGTATTTT | CASSFLALATDTQYF
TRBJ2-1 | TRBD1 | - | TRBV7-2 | TGTGCCAGCAGCTTCGGGACAGGGAGAACCTACAATGAGCAGTTCTTC | CASSFGTGRTYNEQFF
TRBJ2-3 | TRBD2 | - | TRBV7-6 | TGTGCCAGCAGCAATGGGTCGCGCGGGAGGGCCCCTCGCACAGATACGCAGTATTTT | CASSNGSRGRAPRTDTQYF
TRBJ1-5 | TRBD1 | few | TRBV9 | TGTGCCAGCAGCGTGGGGACAGGGCCAAATCAGCCCCAGCATTTT | CASSVGTGPNQPQHF
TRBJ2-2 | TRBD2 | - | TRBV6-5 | TGTGCCAGTTCCGGGACTAGCGGGAGCCCCGGGGAGCTGTTTTTT | CASSGTSGSPGELFF
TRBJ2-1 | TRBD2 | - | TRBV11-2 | TGTGCCAGCAGCTCGTATAGCGGGAGGAACGATGAGCAGTTCTTC | CASSSYSGRNDEQFF
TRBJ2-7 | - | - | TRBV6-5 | TGTGCCAGCAGAACCGACAGGTCCTCCTACGAGCAGTACTTC | CASRTDRSSYEQYF
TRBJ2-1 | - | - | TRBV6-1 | TGTGCCAGCAGTGAAGCGCACAGGGAGTATGAGCAGTTCTTC | CASSEAHREYEQFF
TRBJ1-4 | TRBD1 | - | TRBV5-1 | TGCGCCAGCGGCCCCGGCGACAGGGGGGGGGAAAAACTGTTTTTT | CASGPGDRGGEKLFF
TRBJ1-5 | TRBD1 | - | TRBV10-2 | TGCGCCAGCACCCCCCACAGGGGGCGAGGTGAAGGCAATCAGCCCCAGCATTTT | CASTPHRGRGEGNQPQHF
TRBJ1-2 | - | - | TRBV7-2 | TGTGCCAGCAGCTTAGCGACCGGGATAACTAACTATGGCTACACCTTC | CASSLATGITNYGYTF
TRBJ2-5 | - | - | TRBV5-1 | TGCGCCAGCAGCGGGGGCAGCCAAGAGACCCAGTACTTC | CASSGGSQETQYF
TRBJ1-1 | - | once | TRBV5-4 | TGTGCCAGCAGCTTGGGGTCACCAGATATGAACACTGAAGCTTTCTTT | CASSLGSPDMNTEAFF